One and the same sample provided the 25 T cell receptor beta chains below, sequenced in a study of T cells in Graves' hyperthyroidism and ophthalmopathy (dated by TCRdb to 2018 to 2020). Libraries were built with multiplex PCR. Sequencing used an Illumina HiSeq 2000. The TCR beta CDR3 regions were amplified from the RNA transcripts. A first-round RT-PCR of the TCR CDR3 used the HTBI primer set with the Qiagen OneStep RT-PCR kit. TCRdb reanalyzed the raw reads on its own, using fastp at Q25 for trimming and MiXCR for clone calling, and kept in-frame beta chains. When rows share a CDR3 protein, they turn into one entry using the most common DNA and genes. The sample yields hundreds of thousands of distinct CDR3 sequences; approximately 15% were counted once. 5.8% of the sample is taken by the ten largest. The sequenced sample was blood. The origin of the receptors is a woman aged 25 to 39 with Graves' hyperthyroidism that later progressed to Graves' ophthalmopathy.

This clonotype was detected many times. CDR3 sequence reads: CASGWGGGNTEAFF. CDR3 DNA: TGTGCTAGTGGCTGGGGGGGAGGAAACACTGAAGCTTTCTTT. The J gene is TRBJ1-1, the V gene TRBV12-5, with D perhaps TRBD1 (5 bases). The germline CDR1 and CDR2 sequences are LGHNT and FRNRAP. The CDR3 extends over 14 amino acids. V dropped 6 bases and J dropped 2 bases, with 13 bases sitting between them.

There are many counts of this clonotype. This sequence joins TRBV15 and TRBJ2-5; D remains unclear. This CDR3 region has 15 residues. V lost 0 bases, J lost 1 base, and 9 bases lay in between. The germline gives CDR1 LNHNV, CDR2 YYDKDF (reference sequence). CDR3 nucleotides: TGTGCCACCAGCAGAGATTCCCTTACCCAAGAGACCCAGTACTTC. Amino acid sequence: CATSRDSLTQETQYF.

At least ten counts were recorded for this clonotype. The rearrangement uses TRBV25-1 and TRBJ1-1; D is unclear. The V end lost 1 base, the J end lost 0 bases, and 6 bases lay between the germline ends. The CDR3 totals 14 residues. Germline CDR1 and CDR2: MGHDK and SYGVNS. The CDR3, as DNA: TGTGCCAGCAGTGAATCCATAATGAACACTGAAGCTTTCTTT. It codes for CASSESIMNTEAFF.

CDR3 sequence reads: CAAREAGADYNEQFF. The CDR3 bases are TGTGCCGCCAGAGAAGCGGGAGCAGATTACAATGAGCAGTTCTTC. This rearrangement joins TRBV7-9 to TRBJ2-1; 8 bases fit TRBD2. CDR1 and CDR2 from the germline V gene are SEHNR and FQNEAQ (reference sequence). The V gene end was trimmed by 11 bases and the J gene end by 4 bases; junction bases not matched to a gene: 13. This CDR3 has 15 residues.

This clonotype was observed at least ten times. The CDR3 DNA reads TGTGCCAGTAGTGATCCCAGTGGCAATCAGCCCCAGCATTTT. The encoded protein is CASSDPSGNQPQHF. The J gene is TRBJ1-5, the V gene TRBV19; D gene uncertain. Germline V gene lookup returns CDR1 LNHDA and CDR2 SQIVND (reference sequence). With 5 bases removed from V and 2 bases from J, the gap between germline ends came to 10 bases. The CDR3 extends over 14 amino acids.

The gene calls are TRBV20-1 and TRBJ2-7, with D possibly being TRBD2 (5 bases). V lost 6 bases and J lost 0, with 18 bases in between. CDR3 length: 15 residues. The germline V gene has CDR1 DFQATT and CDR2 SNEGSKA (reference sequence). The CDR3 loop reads CSAPPRGGSSYEQYF. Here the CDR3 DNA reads TGCAGTGCCCCCCCCCGCGGAGGAAGCTCCTACGAGCAGTACTTC.

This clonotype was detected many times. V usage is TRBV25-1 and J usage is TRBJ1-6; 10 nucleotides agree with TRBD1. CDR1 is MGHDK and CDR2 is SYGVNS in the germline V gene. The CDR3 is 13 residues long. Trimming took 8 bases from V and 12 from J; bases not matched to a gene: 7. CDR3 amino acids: CASVRDRGEPLHF. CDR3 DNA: TGTGCCAGCGTCCGGGACAGGGGCGAACCCCTCCACTTT.

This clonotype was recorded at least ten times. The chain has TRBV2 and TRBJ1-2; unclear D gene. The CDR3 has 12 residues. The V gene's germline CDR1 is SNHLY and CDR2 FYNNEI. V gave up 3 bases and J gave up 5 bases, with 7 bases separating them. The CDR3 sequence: CASSDDKYGYTF. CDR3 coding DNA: TGTGCCAGCAGTGATGACAAATATGGCTACACCTTC.

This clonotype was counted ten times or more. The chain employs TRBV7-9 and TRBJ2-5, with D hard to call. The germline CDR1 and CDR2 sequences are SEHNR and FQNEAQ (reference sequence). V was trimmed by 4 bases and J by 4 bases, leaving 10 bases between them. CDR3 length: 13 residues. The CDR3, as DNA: TGTGCCAGCAGCTCCCCTACCCTAGAGACCCAGTACTTC. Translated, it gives CASSSPTLETQYF.

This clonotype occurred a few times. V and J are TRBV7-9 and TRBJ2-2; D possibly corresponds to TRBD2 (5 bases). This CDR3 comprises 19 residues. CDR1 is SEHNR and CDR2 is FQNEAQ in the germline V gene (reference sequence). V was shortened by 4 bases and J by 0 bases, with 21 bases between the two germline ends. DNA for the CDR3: TGTGCCAGCAGCTCCTTAGCGAACCGCCCCCTTGCGAACACCGGGGAGCTGTTTTTT. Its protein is CASSSLANRPLANTGELFF.

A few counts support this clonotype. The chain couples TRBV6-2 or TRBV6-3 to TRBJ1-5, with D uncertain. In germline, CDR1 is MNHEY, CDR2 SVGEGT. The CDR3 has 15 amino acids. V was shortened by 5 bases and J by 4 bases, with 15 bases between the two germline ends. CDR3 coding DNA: TGTGCCAGCAGTGGCCATCCCCCGGGTAATCAGCCCCAGCATTTT. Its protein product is CASSGHPPGNQPQHF.

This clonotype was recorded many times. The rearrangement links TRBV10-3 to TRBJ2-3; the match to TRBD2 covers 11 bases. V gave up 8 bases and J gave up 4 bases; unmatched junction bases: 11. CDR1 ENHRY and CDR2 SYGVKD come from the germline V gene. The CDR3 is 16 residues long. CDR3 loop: CAISGTLAGESDTQYF. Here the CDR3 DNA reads TGTGCCATCTCTGGAACACTAGCGGGAGAATCAGATACGCAGTATTTT.

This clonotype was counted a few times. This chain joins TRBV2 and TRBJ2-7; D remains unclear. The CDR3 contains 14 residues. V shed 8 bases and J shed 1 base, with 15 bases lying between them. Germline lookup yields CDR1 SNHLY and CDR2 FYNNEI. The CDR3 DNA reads TGTGCCAGCGTGGAAGTTTCTCCTTCCTACGAGCAGTACTTC. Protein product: CASVEVSPSYEQYF.

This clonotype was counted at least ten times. CDR3 nucleotides: TGCAGTGCTAGATTGCAGTCGAACACCGGGGAGCTGTTTTTT. Encoded protein: CSARLQSNTGELFF. This chain uses TRBV20-1 with TRBJ2-2; the D is unclear. Trimming took 2 bases from V and 0 from J, leaving 7 bases between them. CDR1 DFQATT and CDR2 SNEGSKA come from the germline V gene (reference sequence). The CDR3 is 14 residues long.

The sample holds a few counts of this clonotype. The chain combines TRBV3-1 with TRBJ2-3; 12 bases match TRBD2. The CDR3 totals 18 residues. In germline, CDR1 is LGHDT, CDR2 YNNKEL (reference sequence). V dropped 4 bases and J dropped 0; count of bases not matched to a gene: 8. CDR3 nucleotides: TGTGCCAGCAGCCCTACTAGCGGGAGGAGATCTAGCACAGATACGCAGTATTTT. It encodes CASSPTSGRRSSTDTQYF.

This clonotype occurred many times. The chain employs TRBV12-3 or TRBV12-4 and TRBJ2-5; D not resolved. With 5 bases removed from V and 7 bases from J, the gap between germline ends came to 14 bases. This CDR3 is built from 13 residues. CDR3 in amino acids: CASSAAIGVTQYF. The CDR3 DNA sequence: TGTGCCAGCAGTGCGGCAATTGGAGTGACCCAGTACTTC.

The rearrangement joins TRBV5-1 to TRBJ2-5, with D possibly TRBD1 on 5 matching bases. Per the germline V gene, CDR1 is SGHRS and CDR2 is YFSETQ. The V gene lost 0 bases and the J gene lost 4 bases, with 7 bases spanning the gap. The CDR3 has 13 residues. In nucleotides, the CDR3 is TGCGCCAGCAGCTTGGGACAGTTAGAGACCCAGTACTTC. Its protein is CASSLGQLETQYF.

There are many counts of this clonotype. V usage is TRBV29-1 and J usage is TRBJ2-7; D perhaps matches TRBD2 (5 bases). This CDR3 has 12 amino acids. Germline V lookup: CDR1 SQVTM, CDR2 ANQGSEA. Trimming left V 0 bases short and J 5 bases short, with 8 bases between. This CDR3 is CSVEEGSNEQYF. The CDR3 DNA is TGCAGCGTTGAAGAAGGGAGTAACGAGCAGTACTTC.

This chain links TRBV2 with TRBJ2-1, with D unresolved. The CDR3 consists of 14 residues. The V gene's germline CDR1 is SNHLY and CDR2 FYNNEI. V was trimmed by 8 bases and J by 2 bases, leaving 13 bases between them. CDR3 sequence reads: CASRLQIAYNEQFF. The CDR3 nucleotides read TGTGCCAGCCGACTTCAGATCGCCTACAATGAGCAGTTCTTC.

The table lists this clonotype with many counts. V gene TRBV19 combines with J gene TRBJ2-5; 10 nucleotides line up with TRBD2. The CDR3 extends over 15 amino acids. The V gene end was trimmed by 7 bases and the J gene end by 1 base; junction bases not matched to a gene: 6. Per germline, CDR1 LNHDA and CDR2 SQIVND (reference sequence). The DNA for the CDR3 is TGTGCCAGTACTCGGACTAGCGGCCTCCAAGAGACCCAGTACTTC. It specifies CASTRTSGLQETQYF. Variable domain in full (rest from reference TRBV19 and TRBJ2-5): DGGITQSPKYLFRKEGQNVTLSCEQNLNHDAMYWYRQDPGQGLRLIYYSQIVNDFQKGDIAEGYSVSREKKESFPLTVTSAQKNPTAFYLCASTRTSGLQETQYFGPGTRLLVL.

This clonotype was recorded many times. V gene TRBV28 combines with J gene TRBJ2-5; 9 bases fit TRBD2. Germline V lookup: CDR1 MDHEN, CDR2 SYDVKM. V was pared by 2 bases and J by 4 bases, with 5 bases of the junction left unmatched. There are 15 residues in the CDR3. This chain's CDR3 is CASSLAGGRSETQYF. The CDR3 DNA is TGTGCCAGCAGTTTAGCGGGAGGGCGATCAGAGACCCAGTACTTC. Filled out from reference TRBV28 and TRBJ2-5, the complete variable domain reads DVKVTQSSRYLVKRTGEKVFLECVQDMDHENMFWYRQDPGLGLRLIYFSYDVKMKEKGDIPEGYSVSREKKERFSLILESASTNQTSMYLCASSLAGGRSETQYFGPGTRLLVL.

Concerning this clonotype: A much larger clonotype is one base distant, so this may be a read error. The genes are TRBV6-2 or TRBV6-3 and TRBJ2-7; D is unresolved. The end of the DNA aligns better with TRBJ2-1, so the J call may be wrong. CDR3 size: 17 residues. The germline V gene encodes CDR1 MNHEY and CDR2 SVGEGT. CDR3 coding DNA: TGTGCCAGCAGTTACTCGCTTGATCTAAGATTTTCCTACGAGCAGTTCTTC. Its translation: CASSYSLDLRFSYEQFF.

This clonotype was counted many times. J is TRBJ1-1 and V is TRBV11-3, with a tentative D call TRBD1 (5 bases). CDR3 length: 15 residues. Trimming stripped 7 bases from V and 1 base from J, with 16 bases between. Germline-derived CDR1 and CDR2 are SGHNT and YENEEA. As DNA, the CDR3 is TGTGCCAGCAACCAGGGTAACGGCTGGAACACTGAAGCTTTCTTT. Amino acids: CASNQGNGWNTEAFF.

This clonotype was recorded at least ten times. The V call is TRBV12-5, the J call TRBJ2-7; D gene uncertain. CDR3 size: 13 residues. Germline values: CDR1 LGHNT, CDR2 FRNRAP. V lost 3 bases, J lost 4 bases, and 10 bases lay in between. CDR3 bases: TGTGCTAGTGGTTTCGGTGGTCTGTACGAGCAGTACTTC. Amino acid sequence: CASGFGGLYEQYF.

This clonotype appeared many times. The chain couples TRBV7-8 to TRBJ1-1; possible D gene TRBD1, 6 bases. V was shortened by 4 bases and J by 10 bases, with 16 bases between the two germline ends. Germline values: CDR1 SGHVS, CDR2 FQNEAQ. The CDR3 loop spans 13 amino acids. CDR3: CASSSTDQGRAFF. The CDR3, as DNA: TGTGCCAGCAGCTCAACGGATCAGGGGAGAGCTTTCTTT.